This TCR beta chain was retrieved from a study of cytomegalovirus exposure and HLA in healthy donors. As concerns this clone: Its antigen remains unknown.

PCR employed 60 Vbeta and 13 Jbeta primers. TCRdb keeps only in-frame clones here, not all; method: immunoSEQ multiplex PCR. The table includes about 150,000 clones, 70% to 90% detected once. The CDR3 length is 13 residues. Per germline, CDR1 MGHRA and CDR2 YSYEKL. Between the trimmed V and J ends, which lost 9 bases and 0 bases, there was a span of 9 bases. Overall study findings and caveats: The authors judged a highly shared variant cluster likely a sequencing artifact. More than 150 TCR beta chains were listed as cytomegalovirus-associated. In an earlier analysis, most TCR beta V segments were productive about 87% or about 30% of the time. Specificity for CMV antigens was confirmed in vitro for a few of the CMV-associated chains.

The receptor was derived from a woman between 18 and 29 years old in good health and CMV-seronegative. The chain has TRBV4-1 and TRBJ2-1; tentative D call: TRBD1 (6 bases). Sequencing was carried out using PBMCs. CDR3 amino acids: CARGDTSYNEQFF. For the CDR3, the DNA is TGCGCCAGAGGGGACACCTCCTACAATGAGCAGTTCTTC.